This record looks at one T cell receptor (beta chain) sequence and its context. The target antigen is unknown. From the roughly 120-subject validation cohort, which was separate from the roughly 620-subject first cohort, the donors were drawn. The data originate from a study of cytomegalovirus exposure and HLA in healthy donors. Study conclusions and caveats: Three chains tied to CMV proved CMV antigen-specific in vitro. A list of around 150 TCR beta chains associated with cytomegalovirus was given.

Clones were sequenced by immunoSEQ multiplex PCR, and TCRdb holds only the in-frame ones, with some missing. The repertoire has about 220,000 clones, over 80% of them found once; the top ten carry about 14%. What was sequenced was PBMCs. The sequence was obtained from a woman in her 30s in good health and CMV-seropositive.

The CDR3 loop is CASSLTLAGEGEQYF. CDR3 nucleotide sequence: TGTGCCAGCAGCTTAACCTTAGCGGGAGAAGGCGAGCAGTACTTC. The chain joins TRBV13 to TRBJ2-7, with 9 nucleotides matching TRBD2. Losses at the gene ends were 2 bases for V and 6 bases for J; bases not matched to a gene: 8. This CDR3 is built from 15 residues. Germline V CDR1 and CDR2: PRHDT, FYEKMQ (reference sequence).